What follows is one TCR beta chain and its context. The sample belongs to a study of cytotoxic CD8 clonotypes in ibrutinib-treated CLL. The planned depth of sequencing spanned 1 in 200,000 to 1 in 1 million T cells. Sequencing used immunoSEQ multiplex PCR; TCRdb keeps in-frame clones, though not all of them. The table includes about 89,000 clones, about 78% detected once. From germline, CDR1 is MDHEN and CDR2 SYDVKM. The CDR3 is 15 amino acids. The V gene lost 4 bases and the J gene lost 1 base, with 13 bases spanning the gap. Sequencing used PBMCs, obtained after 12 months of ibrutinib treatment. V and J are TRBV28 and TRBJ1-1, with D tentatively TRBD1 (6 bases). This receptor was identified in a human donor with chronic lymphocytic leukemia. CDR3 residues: CASSSSAGENTEAFF. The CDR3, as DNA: TGTGCCAGCAGTTCCTCGGCAGGGGAGAACACTGAAGCTTTCTTT.